The TCR beta chain described here comes from a study of cytomegalovirus exposure and HLA in healthy donors. Study results and limitations: Sequencing had likely introduced a cluster of highly shared sequence variants as an artifact. In a later analysis, TCR beta V- and J-gene trimming showed a link to a missense DCLRE1C variant. In vitro data verified a few CMV-associated chains as specific for CMV antigens. Reports credit the classifier with highly specific, highly sensitive diagnosis of cytomegalovirus status.

As concerns this clone: Its antigen is not identified.

PCR was performed using 60 Vbeta and 13 Jbeta primers. Libraries were prepared by immunoSEQ multiplex PCR; TCRdb keeps only in-frame clonotypes and omits some of them. Altogether some 220,000 clones are present, roughly four fifths being singletons, with the ten largest covering 0.58%. Looked up from germline, CDR1 is LNHDA and CDR2 is SQIVND (reference sequence). V lost 3 bases to trimming and J lost 2 bases, with 13 bases between them. The CDR3 has 15 amino acids. The sample comprised PBMCs. The V and J genes are TRBV19 and TRBJ1-1; D is undetermined. This TCR was recovered from a woman aged 40 to 49 in good health and CMV-seronegative. The CDR3 loop reads CASSISGNGNTEAFF. The CDR3 nucleotides are TGTGCCAGTAGTATTTCGGGTAACGGTAACACTGAAGCTTTCTTT.